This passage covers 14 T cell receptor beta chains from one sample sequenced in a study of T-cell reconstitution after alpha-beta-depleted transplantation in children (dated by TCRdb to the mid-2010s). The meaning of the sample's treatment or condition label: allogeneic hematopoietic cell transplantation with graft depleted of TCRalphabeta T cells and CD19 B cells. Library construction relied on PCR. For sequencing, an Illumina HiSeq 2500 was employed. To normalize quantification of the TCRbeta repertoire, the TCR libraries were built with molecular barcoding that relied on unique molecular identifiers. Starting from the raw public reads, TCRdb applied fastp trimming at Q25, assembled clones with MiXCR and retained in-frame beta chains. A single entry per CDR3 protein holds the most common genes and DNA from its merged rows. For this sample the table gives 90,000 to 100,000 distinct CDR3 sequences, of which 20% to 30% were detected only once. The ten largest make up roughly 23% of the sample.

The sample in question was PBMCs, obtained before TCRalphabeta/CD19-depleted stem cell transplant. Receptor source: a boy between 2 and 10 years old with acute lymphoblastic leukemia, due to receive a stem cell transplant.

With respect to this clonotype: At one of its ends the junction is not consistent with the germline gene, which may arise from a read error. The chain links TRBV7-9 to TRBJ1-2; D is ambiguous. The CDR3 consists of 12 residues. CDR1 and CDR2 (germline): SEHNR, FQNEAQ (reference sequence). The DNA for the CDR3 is TGTGCCAGCAGCTTAGCTGAAGGCTCTACGGGTTTC. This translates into CASSLAEGSTGF.

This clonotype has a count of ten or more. Written as DNA, the CDR3 is TGTGCCAGCAGCTTTAGCGGAGGGATTAACACCGGGGAGCTGTTTTTT. Its translation: CASSFSGGINTGELFF. The chain recombines TRBV7-6 with TRBJ2-2; perhaps TRBD2 as D (6 bases). Germline V CDR1 and CDR2: SGHVS, FNYEAQ. This CDR3 is built from 16 residues. V dropped 3 bases and J dropped 2 bases, with 13 bases sitting between them.

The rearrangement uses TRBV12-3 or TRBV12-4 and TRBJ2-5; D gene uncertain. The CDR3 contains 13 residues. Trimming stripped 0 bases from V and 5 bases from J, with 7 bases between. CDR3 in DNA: TGTGCCAGCAGTTTAGCCCCTTTTGAGACCCAGTACTTC. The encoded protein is CASSLAPFETQYF.

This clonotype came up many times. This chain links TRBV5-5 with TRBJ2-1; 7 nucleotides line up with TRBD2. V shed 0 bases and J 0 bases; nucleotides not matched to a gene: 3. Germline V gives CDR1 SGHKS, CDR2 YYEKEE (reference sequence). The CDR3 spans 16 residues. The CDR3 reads CASSLVGEGSYNEQFF. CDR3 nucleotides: TGTGCCAGCAGCTTGGTAGGGGAGGGCTCCTACAATGAGCAGTTCTTC.

CDR3 nucleotides: TGCAGCGTTCTGTCGCCCCTGAACACTGAAGCTTTCTTT. Its protein product is CSVLSPLNTEAFF. The rearrangement joins TRBV29-1 to TRBJ1-1; no definite D call. With 5 bases removed from V and 0 bases from J, the gap between germline ends came to 10 bases. This CDR3 has 13 amino acids. Germline-derived CDR1 and CDR2 are SQVTM and ANQGSEA.

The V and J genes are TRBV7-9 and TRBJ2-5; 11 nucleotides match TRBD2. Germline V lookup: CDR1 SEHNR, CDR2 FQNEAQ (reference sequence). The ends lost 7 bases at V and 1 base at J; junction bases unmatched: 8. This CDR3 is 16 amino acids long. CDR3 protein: CASTVWGTSGQETQYF. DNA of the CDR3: TGTGCCAGCACCGTATGGGGGACTAGCGGCCAAGAGACCCAGTACTTC.

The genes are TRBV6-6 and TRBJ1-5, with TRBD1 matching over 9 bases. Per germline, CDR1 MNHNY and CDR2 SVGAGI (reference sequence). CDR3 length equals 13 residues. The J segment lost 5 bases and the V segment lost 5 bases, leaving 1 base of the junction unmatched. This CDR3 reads CASSGQGYQPQHF. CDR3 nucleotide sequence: TGTGCCAGCAGTGGACAGGGGTATCAGCCCCAGCATTTT.

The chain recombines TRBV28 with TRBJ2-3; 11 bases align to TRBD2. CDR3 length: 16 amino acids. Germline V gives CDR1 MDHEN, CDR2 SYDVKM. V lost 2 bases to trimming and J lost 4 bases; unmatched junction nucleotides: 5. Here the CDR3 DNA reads TGTGCCAGCAGTTTAGAAGCTAGCGGGAGGCCAGATACGCAGTATTTT. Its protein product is CASSLEASGRPDTQYF.

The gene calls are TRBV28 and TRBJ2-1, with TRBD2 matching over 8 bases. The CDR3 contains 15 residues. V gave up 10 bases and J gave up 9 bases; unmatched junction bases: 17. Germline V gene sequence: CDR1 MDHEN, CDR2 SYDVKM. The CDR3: CATSGAGREEGEQFF. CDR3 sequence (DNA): TGTGCCACATCAGGGGCAGGGCGGGAGGAGGGTGAGCAGTTCTTC.

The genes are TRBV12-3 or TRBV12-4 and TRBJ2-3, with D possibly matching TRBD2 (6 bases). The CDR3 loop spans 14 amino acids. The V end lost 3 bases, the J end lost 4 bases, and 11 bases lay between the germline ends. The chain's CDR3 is CASSLGGTADTQYF. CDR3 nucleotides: TGTGCCAGCAGTTTGGGCGGGACGGCAGATACGCAGTATTTT.

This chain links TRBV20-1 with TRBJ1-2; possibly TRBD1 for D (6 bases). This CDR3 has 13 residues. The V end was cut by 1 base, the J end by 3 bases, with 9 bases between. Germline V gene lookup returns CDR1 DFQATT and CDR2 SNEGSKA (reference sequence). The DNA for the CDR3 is TGCAGTGCTAGAGTTACAGGGTACTATGGCTACACCTTC. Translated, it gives CSARVTGYYGYTF.

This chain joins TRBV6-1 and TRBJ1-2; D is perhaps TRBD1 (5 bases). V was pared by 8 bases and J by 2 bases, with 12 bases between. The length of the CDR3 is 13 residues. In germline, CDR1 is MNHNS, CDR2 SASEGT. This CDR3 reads CASSATVNYGYTF. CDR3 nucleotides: TGTGCCAGCTCCGCGACAGTAAACTATGGCTACACCTTC.

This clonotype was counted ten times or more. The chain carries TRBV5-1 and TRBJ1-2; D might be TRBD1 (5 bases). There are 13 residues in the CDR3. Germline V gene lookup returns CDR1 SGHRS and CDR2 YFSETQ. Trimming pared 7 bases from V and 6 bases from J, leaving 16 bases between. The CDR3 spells CASGPGNTDGYTF. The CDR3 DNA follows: TGCGCCAGCGGTCCAGGGAATACAGATGGCTACACCTTC.

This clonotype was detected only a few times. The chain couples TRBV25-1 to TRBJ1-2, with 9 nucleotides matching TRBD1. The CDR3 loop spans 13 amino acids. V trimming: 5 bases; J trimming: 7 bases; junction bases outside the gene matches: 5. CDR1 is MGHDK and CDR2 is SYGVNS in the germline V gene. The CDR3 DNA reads TGTGCCAGCAGTACCCGGGACAGGGTTGGCTACACCTTC. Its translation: CASSTRDRVGYTF.